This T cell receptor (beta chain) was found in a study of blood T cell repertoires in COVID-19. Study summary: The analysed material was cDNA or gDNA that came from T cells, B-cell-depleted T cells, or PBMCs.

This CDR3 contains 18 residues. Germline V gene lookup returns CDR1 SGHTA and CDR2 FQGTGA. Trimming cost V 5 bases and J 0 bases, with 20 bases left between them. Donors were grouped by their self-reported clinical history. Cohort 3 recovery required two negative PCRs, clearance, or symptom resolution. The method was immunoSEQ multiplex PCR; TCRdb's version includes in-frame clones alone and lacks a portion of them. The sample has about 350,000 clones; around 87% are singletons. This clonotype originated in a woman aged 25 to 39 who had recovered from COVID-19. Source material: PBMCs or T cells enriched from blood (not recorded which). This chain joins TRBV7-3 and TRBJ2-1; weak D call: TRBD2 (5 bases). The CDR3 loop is CASSLHPRGSSSYNEQFF. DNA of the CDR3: TGTGCCAGCAGCCTACACCCTCGGGGTTCCAGCTCCTACAATGAGCAGTTCTTC.